This T cell receptor beta chain derives from a study of T cell clones after liver transplantation. At the level of the study: Tolerant meant at least one year fully off immunosuppression without liver enzymes above twice normal. General study findings and limits: Rather than being deleted, graft donor-reactive T cells may have moved into the graft.

A remark on this clone: The target antigen is unknown.

Using immunoSEQ multiplex PCR, the repertoire was profiled, and TCRdb retains in-frame clones only, with some absent. The data hold tens of thousands of clones, with 70% observed a single time. Losses at the gene ends were 0 bases for V and 12 bases for J; bases not matched to a gene: 9. Germline lookup yields CDR1 SGHRS and CDR2 YFSETQ. The CDR3 loop spans 15 amino acids. The specimen comprised CD4+ T cells from blood, sampled at the approximately 16-month timepoint. The genes are TRBV5-1 and TRBJ2-1, with TRBD2 identical over 10 bases. The sequence was collected from a human patient who received a liver transplant. Some T cells may be the graft donor's. CDR3 residues: CASSLATSGTSGQFF. In DNA form, the CDR3 reads TGCGCCAGCAGCTTGGCCACTAGCGGGACTTCCGGGCAGTTCTTC.